What follows are 10 T cell receptor beta chains derived from one specimen sequenced in a study of shared clonotypes between healthy human individuals. Profiling relied on immunoSEQ multiplex PCR, and the TCRdb table lists in-frame clones only, not all of them. The sample shows roughly 2 million clones, over 85% of them seen only once. Naive CD8 cells lacked CD45RO and underwent positive selection for CCR7, leaving out terminally differentiated effector memory CD45RA+ cells. The sequencing sample was made of naive CD8+ T cells sorted from blood. Receptors originate from a man in his late teens or twenties in good health.

Details on this clone: Other DNA sequences in the same sample also yield this CDR3. The chain has TRBV7-2 and TRBJ2-3; D gene uncertain. The length of the CDR3 is 14 residues. The germline V and J ends were trimmed by 1 base and 0 bases, with 5 bases remaining between them. In germline, CDR1 is SGHTA, CDR2 FQGNSA. The CDR3 loop is CASSLEDSTDTQYF. The CDR3 DNA sequence: TGTGCCAGCAGCTTAGAAGACAGCACAGATACGCAGTATTTT.

The chain has TRBV4-1 and TRBJ1-1; D is unresolved. CDR1 and CDR2 from the germline V gene are MGHRA and YSYEKL. This CDR3 region has 14 residues. The V and J ends lost 0 bases and 1 base respectively, with 6 bases between them. In nucleotides, the CDR3 is TGCGCCAGCAGCCAAGAGGCGACGAACACTGAAGCTTTCTTT. Its protein is CASSQEATNTEAFF.

J is TRBJ2-1 and V is TRBV4-1; D is uncertain. Between the trimmed V and J ends, which lost 0 bases and 9 bases, there was a span of 9 bases. This CDR3 region has 13 residues. CDR1 is MGHRA and CDR2 is YSYEKL in the germline V gene. Here the CDR3 DNA reads TGCGCCAGCAGCCAAGAGGTGAGGACTGAGCAGTTCTTC. It specifies CASSQEVRTEQFF.

This clone was seen once. The chain couples TRBV11-2 to TRBJ2-3; D might be TRBD2 (6 bases). CDR1 is SGHAT, CDR2 FQNNGV, per germline. Trimming removed 5 bases from V and 0 bases from J, with 15 bases in between. This CDR3 is built from 16 residues. In DNA, the CDR3 is TGTGCCAGCAGCGAGAGTAGCGGTCCTAGCACAGATACGCAGTATTTT. Translating gives CASSESSGPSTDTQYF.

A word on this clone: This specimen includes other DNA sequences encoding the same CDR3. V and J are TRBV6-6 and TRBJ1-5; 8 bases are a match to TRBD1. This CDR3 spans 14 amino acids. Trimming removed 5 bases from V and 2 bases from J; junction bases left unmatched: 2. The V gene's germline CDR1 is MNHNY and CDR2 SVGAGI (reference sequence). The CDR3 is CASSQGAGNQPQHF. In DNA, the CDR3 is TGTGCCAGCAGTCAGGGGGCCGGCAATCAGCCCCAGCATTTT.

The genes are TRBV2 and TRBJ2-1; 10 positions match TRBD2. The CDR3 is made up of 15 amino acids. V trimming: 5 bases; J trimming: 4 bases; junction bases outside the gene matches: 5. The germline V gene encodes CDR1 SNHLY and CDR2 FYNNEI. The CDR3 sequence is CASSLAGGTYNEQFF. The CDR3 coding sequence is TGTGCCAGCAGTTTAGCGGGAGGAACGTACAATGAGCAGTTCTTC.

This chain connects TRBV28 to TRBJ2-7; 9 nucleotides match TRBD1. The CDR3 is 13 amino acids. The germline V gene has CDR1 MDHEN and CDR2 SYDVKM. The ends lost 5 bases at V and 5 bases at J; junction bases unmatched: 4. The CDR3 loop is CASSEQGADEQYF. CDR3 in DNA: TGTGCCAGCAGTGAACAGGGGGCTGACGAGCAGTACTTC.

CDR3 nucleotides: TGCAGCGTTGAAAATCCTGGATACGAGCAGTACTTC. Translated, it gives CSVENPGYEQYF. The rearrangement links TRBV29-1 to TRBJ2-7; D is unresolved. The V and J ends lost 2 bases and 4 bases respectively, with 9 bases between them. The CDR3 has 12 amino acids. Germline values: CDR1 SQVTM, CDR2 ANQGSEA.

This chain connects TRBV28 to TRBJ2-7; TRBD1 matches 8 bases. CDR3 length equals 14 residues. The germline gives CDR1 MDHEN, CDR2 SYDVKM. The trim removed 4 bases at V and 2 bases at J, leaving 4 bases unmatched. DNA for the CDR3: TGTGCCAGCAGTTCGACAGGGGCGACCTACGAGCAGTACTTC. Translated: CASSSTGATYEQYF. Variable domain in full (rest from reference TRBV28 and TRBJ2-7): DVKVTQSSRYLVKRTGEKVFLECVQDMDHENMFWYRQDPGLGLRLIYFSYDVKMKEKGDIPEGYSVSREKKERFSLILESASTNQTSMYLCASSSTGATYEQYFGPGTRLTVT.

The rearrangement links TRBV18 to TRBJ2-3, with 10 positions matching TRBD1. Germline CDR1 is KGHSH and CDR2 is LQKENI. Trimming took 9 bases from V and 2 from J; bases not matched to a gene: 14. The CDR3 is 17 amino acids. The CDR3 spells CASRGTGDHLFTDTQYF. CDR3 bases: TGTGCCAGTCGAGGGACAGGGGACCATCTTTTCACAGATACGCAGTATTTT.